Given below is one T cell receptor (beta chain) in context. Methods used by the authors: For nucleated cells, counts were estimated from reference gene primer amplification. Clones were read by immunoSEQ multiplex PCR, and TCRdb kept only the in-frame ones, dropping some. The V and J calls and clone size are taken from that table; D and trimming were inferred from the DNA. The sample has approximately 530,000 clones, 70% to 90% seen once. The sample originates from a study of blood T cell repertoires in COVID-19. The overall study: Donors in the United States, Italy and Spain gave samples during acute or convalescent COVID-19.

Germline CDR1 and CDR2: MNHEY and SVGAGI. V lost 1 base, J lost 10 bases, and 6 bases stayed unmatched. The CDR3 has 15 amino acids. This chain connects TRBV6-5 to TRBJ1-6, with 8 bases fitting TRBD1. This TCR was sampled from a woman in her 50s with COVID-19, enrolled during active disease. Sequencing was done on a sample of peripheral blood. CDR3 sequence (DNA): TGTGCCAGCAGTTACTATGGACAGGGAGGGTCACCCCTCCACTTT. Amino acids: CASSYYGQGGSPLHF.